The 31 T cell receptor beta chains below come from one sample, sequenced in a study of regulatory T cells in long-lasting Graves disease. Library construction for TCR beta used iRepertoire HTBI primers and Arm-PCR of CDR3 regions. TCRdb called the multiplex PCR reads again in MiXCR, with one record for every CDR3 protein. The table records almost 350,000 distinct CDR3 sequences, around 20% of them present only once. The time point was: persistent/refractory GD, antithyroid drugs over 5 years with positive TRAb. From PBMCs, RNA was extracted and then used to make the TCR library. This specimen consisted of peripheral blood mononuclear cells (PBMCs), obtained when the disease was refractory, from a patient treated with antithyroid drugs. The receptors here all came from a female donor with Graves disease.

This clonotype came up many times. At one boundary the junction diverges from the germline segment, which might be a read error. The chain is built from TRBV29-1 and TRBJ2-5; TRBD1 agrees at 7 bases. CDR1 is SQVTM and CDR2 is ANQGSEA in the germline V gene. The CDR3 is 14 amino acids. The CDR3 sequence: CSVRGTGVQGTQYF. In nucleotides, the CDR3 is TGCAGCGTGCGCGGAACAGGGGTCCAAGGGACCCAGTACTTC. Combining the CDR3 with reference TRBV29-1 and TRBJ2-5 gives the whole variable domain SAVISQKPSRDICQRGTSLTIQCQVDSQVTMMFWYRQQPGQSLTLIATANQGSEATYESGFVIDKFPISRPNLTFSTLTVSNMSPEDSSIYLCSVRGTGVQGTQYFGPGTRLLVL.

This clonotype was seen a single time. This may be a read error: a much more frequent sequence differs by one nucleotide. The CDR3 protein is CAWGVGQGYEQYF. The CDR3 DNA is TGTGCCTGGGGTGTTGGACAGGGCTACGAGCAGTACTTC. This sequence joins TRBV30 and TRBJ2-7; 8 bases align to TRBD1. The CDR3 runs to 13 residues. Germline values: CDR1 GTSNPN, CDR2 SVGIG (reference sequence).

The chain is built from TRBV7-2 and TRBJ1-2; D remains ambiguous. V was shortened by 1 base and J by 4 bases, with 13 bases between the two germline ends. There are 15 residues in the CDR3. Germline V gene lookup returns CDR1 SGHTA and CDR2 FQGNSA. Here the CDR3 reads CASSLGLGRSYGYTF. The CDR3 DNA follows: TGTGCCAGCAGCTTAGGTTTGGGCAGGAGCTATGGCTACACCTTC.

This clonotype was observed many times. CDR3 residues: CASSLEWAGRRAEAFF. DNA for the CDR3: TGTGCCAGCAGTTTAGAGTGGGCCGGAAGGCGTGCTGAAGCTTTCTTT. This chain uses TRBV12-3 or TRBV12-4 with TRBJ1-1; no clear D. With 1 base removed from V and 6 bases from J, the gap between germline ends came to 18 bases. CDR3 size: 16 residues.

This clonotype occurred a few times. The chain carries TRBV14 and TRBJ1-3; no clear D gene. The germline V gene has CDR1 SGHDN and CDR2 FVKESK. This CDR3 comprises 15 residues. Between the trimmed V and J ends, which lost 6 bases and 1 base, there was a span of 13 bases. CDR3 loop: CASRESGRSGNTIYF. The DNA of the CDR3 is TGTGCCAGCAGGGAAAGTGGCAGATCTGGAAACACCATATATTTT.

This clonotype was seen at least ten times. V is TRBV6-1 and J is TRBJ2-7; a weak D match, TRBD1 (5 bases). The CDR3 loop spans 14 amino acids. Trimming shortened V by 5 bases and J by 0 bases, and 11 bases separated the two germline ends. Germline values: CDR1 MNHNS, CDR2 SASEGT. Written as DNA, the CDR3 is TGTGCCAGCAGTAGCCGACAGAGCTCCTACGAGCAGTACTTC. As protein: CASSSRQSSYEQYF.

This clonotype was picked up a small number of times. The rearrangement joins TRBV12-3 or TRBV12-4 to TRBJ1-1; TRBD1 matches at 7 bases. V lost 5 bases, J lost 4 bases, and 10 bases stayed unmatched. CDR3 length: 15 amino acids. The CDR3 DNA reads TGTGCCAGCAGTCGACAGGGAAGTAGAGGCACTGAAGCTTTCTTT. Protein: CASSRQGSRGTEAFF.

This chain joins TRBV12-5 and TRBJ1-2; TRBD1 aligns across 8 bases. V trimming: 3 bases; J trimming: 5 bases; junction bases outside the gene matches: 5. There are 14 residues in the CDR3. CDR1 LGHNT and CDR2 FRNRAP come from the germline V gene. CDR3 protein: CASGFGTGIYGYTF. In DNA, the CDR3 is TGTGCTAGTGGTTTTGGGACAGGAATTTATGGCTACACCTTC. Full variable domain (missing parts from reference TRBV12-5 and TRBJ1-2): DARVTQTPRHKVTEMGQEVTMRCQPILGHNTVFWYRQTMMQGLELLAYFRNRAPLDDSGMPKDRFSAEMPDATLATLKIQPSEPRDSAVYFCASGFGTGIYGYTFGSGTRLTVV.

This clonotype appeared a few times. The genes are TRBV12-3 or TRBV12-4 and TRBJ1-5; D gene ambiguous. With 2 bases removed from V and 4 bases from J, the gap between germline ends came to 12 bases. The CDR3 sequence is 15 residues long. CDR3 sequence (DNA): TGTGCCAGCAGTTTATCTTGGACTTATAATCAGCCCCAGCATTTT. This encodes CASSLSWTYNQPQHF.

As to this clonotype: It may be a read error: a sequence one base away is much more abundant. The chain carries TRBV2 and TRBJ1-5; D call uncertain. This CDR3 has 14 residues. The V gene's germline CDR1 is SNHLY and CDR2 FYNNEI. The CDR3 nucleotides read TGTGCCGGCAGCGGACGGGTTAGCAATCACCCCCAGCATTTT. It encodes CAGSGRVSNHPQHF.

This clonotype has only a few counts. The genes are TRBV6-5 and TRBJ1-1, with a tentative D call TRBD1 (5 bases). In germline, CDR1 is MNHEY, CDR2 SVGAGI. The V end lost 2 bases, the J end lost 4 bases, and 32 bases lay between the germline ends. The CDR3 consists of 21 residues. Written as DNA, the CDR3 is TGTGCCAGCAGTTACACCCCCTCGGGAGTTGGGGGGATCCGGCGGGTCACTGAAGCTTTCTTT. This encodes CASSYTPSGVGGIRRVTEAFF.

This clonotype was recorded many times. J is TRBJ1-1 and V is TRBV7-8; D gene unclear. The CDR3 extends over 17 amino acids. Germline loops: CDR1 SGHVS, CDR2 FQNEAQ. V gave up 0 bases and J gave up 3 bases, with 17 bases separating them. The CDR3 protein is CASSLANPHGVHTEAFF. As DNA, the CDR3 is TGTGCCAGCAGCTTAGCAAACCCTCATGGGGTGCACACTGAAGCTTTCTTT.

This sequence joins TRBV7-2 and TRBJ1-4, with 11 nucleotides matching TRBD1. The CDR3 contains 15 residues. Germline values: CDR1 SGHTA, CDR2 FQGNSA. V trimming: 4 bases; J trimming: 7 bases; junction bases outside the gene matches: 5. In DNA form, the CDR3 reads TGTGCCAGCAGCTCGGACAGGGGGCGGGGTGAAAAACTGTTTTTT. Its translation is CASSSDRGRGEKLFF.

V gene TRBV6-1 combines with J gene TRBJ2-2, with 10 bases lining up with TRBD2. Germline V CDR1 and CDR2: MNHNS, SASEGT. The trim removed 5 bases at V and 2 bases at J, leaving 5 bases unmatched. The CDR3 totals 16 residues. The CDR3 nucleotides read TGTGCCAGCAGTAAAGAGCGGGGGGGCAACACCGGGGAGCTGTTTTTT. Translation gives CASSKERGGNTGELFF.

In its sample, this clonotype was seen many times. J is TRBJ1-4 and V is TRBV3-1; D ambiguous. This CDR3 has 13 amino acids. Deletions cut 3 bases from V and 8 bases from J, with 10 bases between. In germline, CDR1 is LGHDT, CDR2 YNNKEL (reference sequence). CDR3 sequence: CASSHPTWEKLFF. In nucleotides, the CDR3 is TGTGCCAGCAGCCACCCGACCTGGGAAAAACTGTTTTTT.

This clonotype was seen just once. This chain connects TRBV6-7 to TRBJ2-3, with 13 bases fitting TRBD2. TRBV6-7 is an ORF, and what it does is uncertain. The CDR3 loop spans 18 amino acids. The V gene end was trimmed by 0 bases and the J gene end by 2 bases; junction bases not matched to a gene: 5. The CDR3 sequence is CASSYSGTSGGVTDTQYF. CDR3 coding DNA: TGTGCCAGCAGTTACTCGGGTACTAGCGGGGGGGTCACAGATACGCAGTATTTT.

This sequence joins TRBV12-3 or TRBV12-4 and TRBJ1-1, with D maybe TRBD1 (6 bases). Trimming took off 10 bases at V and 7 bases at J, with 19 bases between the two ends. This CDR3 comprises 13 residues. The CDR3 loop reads CATQPLQGNEAFF. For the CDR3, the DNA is TGTGCCACTCAGCCCTTACAGGGTAATGAAGCTTTCTTT.

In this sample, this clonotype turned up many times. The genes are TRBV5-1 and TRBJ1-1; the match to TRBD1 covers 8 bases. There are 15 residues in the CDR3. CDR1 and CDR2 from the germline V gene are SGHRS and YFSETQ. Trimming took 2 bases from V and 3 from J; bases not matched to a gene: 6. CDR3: CASSFQGAGDTEAFF. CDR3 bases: TGCGCCAGCAGCTTCCAGGGGGCGGGGGACACTGAAGCTTTCTTT.

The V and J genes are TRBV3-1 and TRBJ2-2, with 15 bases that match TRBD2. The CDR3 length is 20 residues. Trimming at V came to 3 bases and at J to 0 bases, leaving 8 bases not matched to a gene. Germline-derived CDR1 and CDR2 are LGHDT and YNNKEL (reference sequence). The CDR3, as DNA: TGTGCCAGCAGCCATCGTGGACTAGCGGGGGGGCCGGCGAACACCGGGGAGCTGTTTTTT. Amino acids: CASSHRGLAGGPANTGELFF.

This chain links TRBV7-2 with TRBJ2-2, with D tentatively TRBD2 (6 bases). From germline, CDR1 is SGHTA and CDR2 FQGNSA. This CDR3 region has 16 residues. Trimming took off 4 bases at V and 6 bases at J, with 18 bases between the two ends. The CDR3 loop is CASSSRGLRVAGELFF. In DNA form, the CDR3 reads TGTGCCAGCAGCTCCCGGGGGTTGCGGGTGGCCGGGGAGCTGTTTTTT.

CDR3 loop: CASSLGTADYGYTF. The CDR3 DNA reads as TGTGCCAGCAGCCTTGGGACAGCGGACTATGGCTACACCTTC. The chain has TRBV7-3 and TRBJ1-2, with TRBD1 matching 7 bases. The ends lost 5 bases at V and 3 bases at J; junction bases unmatched: 6. CDR3 length equals 14 residues. Germline values: CDR1 SGHTA, CDR2 FQGTGA.

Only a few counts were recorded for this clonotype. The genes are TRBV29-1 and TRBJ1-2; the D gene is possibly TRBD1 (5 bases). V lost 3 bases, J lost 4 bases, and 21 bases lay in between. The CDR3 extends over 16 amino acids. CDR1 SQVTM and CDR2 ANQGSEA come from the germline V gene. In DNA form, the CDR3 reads TGCAGCGTTGAGGGGGTTTCGAATCCCTCTCCCTATGGCTACACCTTC. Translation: CSVEGVSNPSPYGYTF.

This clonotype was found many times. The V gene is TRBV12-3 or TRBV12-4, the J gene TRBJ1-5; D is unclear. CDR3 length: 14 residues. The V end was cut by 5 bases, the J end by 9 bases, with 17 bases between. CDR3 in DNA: TGTGCCAGCAGTGATGGCCTCGGTGGAAGGCCCCAGCATTTT. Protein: CASSDGLGGRPQHF.

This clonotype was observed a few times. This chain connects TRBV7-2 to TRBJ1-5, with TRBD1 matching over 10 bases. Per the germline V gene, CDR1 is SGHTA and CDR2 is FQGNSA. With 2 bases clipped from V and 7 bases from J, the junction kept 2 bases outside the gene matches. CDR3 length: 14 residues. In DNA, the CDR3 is TGTGCCAGCAGCTTACGACAGGGGGCCCAGCCCCAGCATTTT. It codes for CASSLRQGAQPQHF. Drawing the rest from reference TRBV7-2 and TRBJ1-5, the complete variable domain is GAGVSQSPSNKVTEKGKDVELRCDPISGHTALYWYRQSLGQGLEFLIYFQGNSAPDKSGLPSDRFSAERTGGSVSTLTIQRTQQEDSAVYLCASSLRQGAQPQHFGDGTRLSIL.

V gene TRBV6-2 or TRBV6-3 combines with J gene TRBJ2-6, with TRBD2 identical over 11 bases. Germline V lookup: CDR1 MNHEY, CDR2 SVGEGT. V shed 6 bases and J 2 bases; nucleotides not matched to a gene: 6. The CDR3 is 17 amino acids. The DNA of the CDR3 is TGTGCCAGCAGAGATACTAGCGGGAGTACTGGGGCCAACGTCCTGACTTTC. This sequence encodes CASRDTSGSTGANVLTF.

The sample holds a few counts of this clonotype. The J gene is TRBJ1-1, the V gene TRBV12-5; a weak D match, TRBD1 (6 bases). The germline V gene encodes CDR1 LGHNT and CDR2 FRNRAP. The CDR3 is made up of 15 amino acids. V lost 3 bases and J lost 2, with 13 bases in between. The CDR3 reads CASGFRRGRNTEAFF. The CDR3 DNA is TGTGCTAGTGGTTTCAGACGGGGGCGCAACACTGAAGCTTTCTTT.

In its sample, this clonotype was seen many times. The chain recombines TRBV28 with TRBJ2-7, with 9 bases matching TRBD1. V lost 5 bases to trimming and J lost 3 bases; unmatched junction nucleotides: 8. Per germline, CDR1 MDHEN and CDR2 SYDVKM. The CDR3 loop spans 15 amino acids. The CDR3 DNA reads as TGTGCCAGCAGTGGTCCGGGACAGGGAGGCTACGAGCAGTACTTC. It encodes CASSGPGQGGYEQYF. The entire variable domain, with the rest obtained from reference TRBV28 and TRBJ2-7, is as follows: DVKVTQSSRYLVKRTGEKVFLECVQDMDHENMFWYRQDPGLGLRLIYFSYDVKMKEKGDIPEGYSVSREKKERFSLILESASTNQTSMYLCASSGPGQGGYEQYFGPGTRLTVT.

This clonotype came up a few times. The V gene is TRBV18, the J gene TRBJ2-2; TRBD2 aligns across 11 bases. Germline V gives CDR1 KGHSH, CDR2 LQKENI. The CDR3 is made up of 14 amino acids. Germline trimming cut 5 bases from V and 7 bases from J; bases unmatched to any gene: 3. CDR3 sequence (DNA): TGTGCCAGCTCATCCGGGACTAGCGGCGGGGAGCTGTTTTTT. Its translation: CASSSGTSGGELFF.

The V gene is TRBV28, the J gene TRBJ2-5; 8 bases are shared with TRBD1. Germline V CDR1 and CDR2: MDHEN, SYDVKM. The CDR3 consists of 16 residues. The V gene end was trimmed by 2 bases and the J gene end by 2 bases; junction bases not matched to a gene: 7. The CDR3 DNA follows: TGTGCCAGCAGTTTAGGGCCAGGGGGCCCGCAAGAGACCCAGTACTTC. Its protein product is CASSLGPGGPQETQYF.

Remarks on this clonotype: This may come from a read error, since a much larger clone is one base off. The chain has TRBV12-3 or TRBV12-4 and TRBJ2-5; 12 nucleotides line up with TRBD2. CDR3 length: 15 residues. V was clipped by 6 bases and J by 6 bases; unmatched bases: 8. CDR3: CASRPGLAGQKTQYF. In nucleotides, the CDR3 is TGTGCCAGCAGACCTGGACTAGCGGGACAGAAGACCCAGTACTTC.

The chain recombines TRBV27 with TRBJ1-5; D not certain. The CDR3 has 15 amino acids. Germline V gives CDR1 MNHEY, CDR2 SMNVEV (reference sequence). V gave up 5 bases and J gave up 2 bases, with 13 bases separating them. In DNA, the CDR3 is TGTGCCAGCAGTGCGTTAACGGGCGGCAATCAGCCCCAGCATTTT. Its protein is CASSALTGGNQPQHF.